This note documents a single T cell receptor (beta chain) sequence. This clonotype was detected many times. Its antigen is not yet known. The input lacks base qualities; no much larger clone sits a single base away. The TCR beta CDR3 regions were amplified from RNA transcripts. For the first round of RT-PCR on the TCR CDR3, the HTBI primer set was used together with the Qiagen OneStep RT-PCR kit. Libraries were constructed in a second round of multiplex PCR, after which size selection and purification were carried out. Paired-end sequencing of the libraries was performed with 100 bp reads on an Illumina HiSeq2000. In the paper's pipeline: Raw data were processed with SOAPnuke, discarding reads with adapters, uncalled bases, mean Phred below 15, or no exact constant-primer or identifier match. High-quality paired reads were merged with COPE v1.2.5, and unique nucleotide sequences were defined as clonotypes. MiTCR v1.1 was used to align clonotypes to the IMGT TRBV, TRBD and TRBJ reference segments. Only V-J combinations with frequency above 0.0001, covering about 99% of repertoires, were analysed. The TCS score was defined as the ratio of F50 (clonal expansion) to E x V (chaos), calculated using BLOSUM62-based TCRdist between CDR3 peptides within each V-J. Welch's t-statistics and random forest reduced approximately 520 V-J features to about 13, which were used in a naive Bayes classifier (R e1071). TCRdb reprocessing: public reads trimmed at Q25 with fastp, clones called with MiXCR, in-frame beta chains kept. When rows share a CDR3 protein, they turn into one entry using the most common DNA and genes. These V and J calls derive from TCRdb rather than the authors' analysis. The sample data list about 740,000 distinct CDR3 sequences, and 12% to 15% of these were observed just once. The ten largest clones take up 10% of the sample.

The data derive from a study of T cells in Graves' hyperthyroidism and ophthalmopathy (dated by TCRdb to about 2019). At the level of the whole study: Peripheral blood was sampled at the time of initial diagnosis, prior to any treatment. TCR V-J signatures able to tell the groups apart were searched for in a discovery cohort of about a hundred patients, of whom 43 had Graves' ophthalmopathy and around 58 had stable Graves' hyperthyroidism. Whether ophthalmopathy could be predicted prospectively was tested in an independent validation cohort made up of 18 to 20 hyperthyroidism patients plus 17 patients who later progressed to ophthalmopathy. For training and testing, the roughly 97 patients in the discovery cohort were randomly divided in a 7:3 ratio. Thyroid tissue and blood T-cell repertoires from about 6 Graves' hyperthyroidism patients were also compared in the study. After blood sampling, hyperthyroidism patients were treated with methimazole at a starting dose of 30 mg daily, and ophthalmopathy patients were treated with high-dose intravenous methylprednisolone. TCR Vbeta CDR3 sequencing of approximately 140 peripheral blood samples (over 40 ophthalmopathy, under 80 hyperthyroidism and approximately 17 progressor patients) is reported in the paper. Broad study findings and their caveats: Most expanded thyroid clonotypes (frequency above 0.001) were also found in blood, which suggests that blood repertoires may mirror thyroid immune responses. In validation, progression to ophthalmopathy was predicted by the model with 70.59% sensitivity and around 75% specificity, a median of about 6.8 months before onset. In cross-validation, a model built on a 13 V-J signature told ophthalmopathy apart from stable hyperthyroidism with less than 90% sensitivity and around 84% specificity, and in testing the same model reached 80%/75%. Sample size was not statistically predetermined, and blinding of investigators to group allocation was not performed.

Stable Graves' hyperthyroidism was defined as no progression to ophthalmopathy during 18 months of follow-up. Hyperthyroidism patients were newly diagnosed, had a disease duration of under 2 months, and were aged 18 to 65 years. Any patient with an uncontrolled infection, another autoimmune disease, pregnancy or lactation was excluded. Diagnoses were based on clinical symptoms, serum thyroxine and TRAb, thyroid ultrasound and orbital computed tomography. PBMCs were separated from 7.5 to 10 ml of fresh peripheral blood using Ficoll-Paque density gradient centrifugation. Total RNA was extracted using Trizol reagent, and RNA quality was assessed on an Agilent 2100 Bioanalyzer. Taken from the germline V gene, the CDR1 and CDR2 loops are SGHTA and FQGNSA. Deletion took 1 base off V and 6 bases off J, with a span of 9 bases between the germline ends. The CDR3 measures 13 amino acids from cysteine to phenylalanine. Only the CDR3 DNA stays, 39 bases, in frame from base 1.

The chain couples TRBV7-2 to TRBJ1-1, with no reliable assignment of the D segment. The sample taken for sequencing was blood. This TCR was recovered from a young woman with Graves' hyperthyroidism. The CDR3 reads CASSLERVAEAFF. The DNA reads TGTGCCAGCAGCTTAGAGAGGGTGGCTGAAGCTTTCTTT.